The next 18 T cell receptor beta chains were all read from a single sample in a study of T-cell memory formation after mild COVID-19. TCRdb independently ran MiXCR on the 5' RACE reads; one entry per CDR3 protein. In the table there are some 210,000 distinct CDR3 sequences, roughly a tenth of which are singletons. Sequencing was performed on PBMCs or a T cell subset sorted from them (not recorded which). The receptors originated from a man between 18 and 29 years old who had mild COVID-19 (a few samples of this study predate the infection). Cell type and time point are not known.

This clonotype was recorded many times. This chain uses TRBV7-2 with TRBJ2-3; tentative D call: TRBD2 (6 bases). Germline CDR1 SGHTA, CDR2 FQGNSA. The length of the CDR3 is 15 residues. Trimming took 0 bases from V and 1 from J, leaving 8 bases between them. The CDR3 region has the DNA TGTGCCAGCAGCTTAGCTCCGGGGGGCACAGATACGCAGTATTTT. As protein: CASSLAPGGTDTQYF. Together with reference TRBV7-2 and TRBJ2-3, the CDR3 gives the full variable domain: GAGVSQSPSNKVTEKGKDVELRCDPISGHTALYWYRQSLGQGLEFLIYFQGNSAPDKSGLPSDRFSAERTGGSVSTLTIQRTQQEDSAVYLCASSLAPGGTDTQYFGPGTRLTVL.

This chain uses TRBV7-2 with TRBJ2-3, with 7 bases fitting TRBD2. The germline gives CDR1 SGHTA, CDR2 FQGNSA. There are 15 residues in the CDR3. V dropped 5 bases and J dropped 4; count of bases not matched to a gene: 9. The CDR3 sequence is CASSISGATPDTQYF. The DNA for the CDR3 is TGTGCCAGCAGCATAAGCGGGGCCACCCCAGATACGCAGTATTTT. Based on the CDR3 plus reference TRBV7-2 and TRBJ2-3, the full variable domain is GAGVSQSPSNKVTEKGKDVELRCDPISGHTALYWYRQSLGQGLEFLIYFQGNSAPDKSGLPSDRFSAERTGGSVSTLTIQRTQQEDSAVYLCASSISGATPDTQYFGPGTRLTVL.

This clonotype has more than one count but fewer than ten. The genes are TRBV3-1 and TRBJ1-1, with unresolved D. With 4 bases removed from V and 1 base from J, the gap between germline ends came to 10 bases. This CDR3 has 14 residues. In germline, CDR1 is LGHDT, CDR2 YNNKEL (reference sequence). CDR3 amino acids: CASSRLLSNTEAFF. The DNA of the CDR3 is TGTGCCAGCAGCCGCCTGCTATCGAACACTGAAGCTTTCTTT.

This clonotype has more than one count but fewer than ten. The gene calls are TRBV24-1 and TRBJ2-1; 8 nucleotides align to TRBD1. The V and J ends lost 6 bases and 1 base, in that order; junction bases with no gene match: 10. CDR1 and CDR2 (germline): KGHDR, SFDVKD. The length of the CDR3 is 17 residues. The CDR3 loop reads CATSQPQGATSYNEQFF. CDR3 in DNA: TGTGCCACCAGTCAACCGCAGGGGGCTACTTCCTACAATGAGCAGTTCTTC.

This rearrangement joins TRBV4-3 to TRBJ2-1; 7 bases line up with TRBD1. This CDR3 spans 15 amino acids. The ends lost 0 bases at V and 3 bases at J; junction bases unmatched: 2. CDR1 and CDR2 from the germline V gene are LGHNA and YSLEER. DNA of the CDR3: TGCGCCAGCAGCCAAGAACGGACAGGCTACAATGAGCAGTTCTTC. Translation gives CASSQERTGYNEQFF.

V and J are TRBV5-1 and TRBJ1-1; D may be TRBD1 (6 bases). The CDR3 consists of 14 residues. The V and J ends lost 2 bases and 1 base respectively, with 9 bases between them. CDR1 and CDR2 from the germline V gene are SGHRS and YFSETQ. In DNA form, the CDR3 reads TGCGCCAGCAGCTTACCAGGGGAGAACACTGAAGCTTTCTTT. It encodes CASSLPGENTEAFF.

V is TRBV6-5 and J is TRBJ1-1; the D gene is possibly TRBD1 (6 bases). CDR1 is MNHEY and CDR2 is SVGAGI in the germline V gene. V was shortened by 2 bases and J by 5 bases, with 18 bases between the two germline ends. This CDR3 has 16 residues. In DNA form, the CDR3 reads TGTGCCAGCAGTTACCAGCGGGGGGGCGGTGTAACTGAAGCTTTCTTT. This translates into CASSYQRGGGVTEAFF.

This clonotype was observed a few times. This rearrangement joins TRBV20-1 to TRBJ1-1; 8 bases line up with TRBD1. The V gene end was trimmed by 3 bases and the J gene end by 1 base; junction bases not matched to a gene: 1. CDR1 DFQATT and CDR2 SNEGSKA come from the germline V gene (reference sequence). The CDR3 length is 13 residues. The CDR3 DNA reads TGCAGTGCTAGCGACAGGGGGAACACTGAAGCTTTCTTT. Translated: CSASDRGNTEAFF.

There are a few counts of this clonotype. The chain employs TRBV7-2 and TRBJ2-5, with TRBD2 as a possible D gene (5 bases). With 2 bases removed from V and 5 bases from J, the gap between germline ends came to 15 bases. CDR1 and CDR2 (germline): SGHTA, FQGNSA. This CDR3 has 15 residues. The chain's CDR3 is CASSLLSLAGETQYF. The DNA of the CDR3 is TGTGCCAGCAGCTTACTCTCGCTAGCCGGTGAGACCCAGTACTTC.

This clonotype was picked up a small number of times. J is TRBJ2-2 and V is TRBV5-1; D possibly matches TRBD1 or TRBD2 (6 bases each). Looked up from germline, CDR1 is SGHRS and CDR2 is YFSETQ. V was trimmed by 6 bases and J by 0 bases, leaving 9 bases between them. The CDR3 length is 14 residues. CDR3 in DNA: TGCGCCAGCAACCGGGGGCCGAACACCGGGGAGCTGTTTTTT. This translates into CASNRGPNTGELFF.

This clonotype has just a few counts. The chain links TRBV7-2 to TRBJ2-1, with D uncertain. Trimming removed 7 bases at V and 5 bases at J, with 12 bases between. The germline V gene has CDR1 SGHTA and CDR2 FQGNSA. This CDR3 has 13 residues. The CDR3 DNA reads as TGTGCCAGCAACGATCGCGTGAACAATGAGCAGTTCTTC. Translated, it gives CASNDRVNNEQFF.

This clonotype was detected ten times or more. The chain uses TRBV7-3 and TRBJ2-1; D call uncertain. Germline V gives CDR1 SGHTA, CDR2 FQGTGA. V was pared by 5 bases and J by 5 bases, with 10 bases between. The CDR3 extends over 13 amino acids. The CDR3 coding sequence is TGTGCCAGCAGCCGACTCCCCAACAATGAGCAGTTCTTC. Residues: CASSRLPNNEQFF.

This clonotype occurred a few times. CDR3 in amino acids: CASRIAGGGYNEQFF. The CDR3 DNA reads as TGTGCCAGCAGAATCGCAGGGGGCGGCTACAATGAGCAGTTCTTC. This chain connects TRBV6-2 or TRBV6-3 to TRBJ2-1; 8 bases fit TRBD1. The CDR3 has 15 amino acids. The ends lost 6 bases at V and 3 bases at J; junction bases unmatched: 7. Germline CDR1 MNHEY, CDR2 SVGEGT.

The rearrangement links TRBV5-1 to TRBJ2-5; TRBD1 agrees at 8 bases. CDR3 length: 15 residues. The germline V gene has CDR1 SGHRS and CDR2 YFSETQ. Trimming cost V 0 bases and J 4 bases; bases outside gene matches: 5. This CDR3 is CASSLAPGGRETQYF. The CDR3 nucleotides are TGCGCCAGCAGCTTGGCTCCAGGGGGCCGAGAGACCCAGTACTTC.

CDR3 in amino acids: CASSFQLRNQPQHF. The CDR3 DNA follows: TGTGCCAGCAGTTTCCAGCTGCGCAATCAGCCCCAGCATTTT. This chain links TRBV12-3 or TRBV12-4 with TRBJ1-5; D is undetermined. V lost 3 bases and J 2 bases, leaving 8 bases between the germline ends. This CDR3 region has 14 residues.

This clonotype has ten or more counts. V usage is TRBV5-1 and J usage is TRBJ2-5, with TRBD2 as a possible D gene (5 bases). The germline gives CDR1 SGHRS, CDR2 YFSETQ. Trimming shortened V by 3 bases and J by 9 bases, and 12 bases separated the two germline ends. This CDR3 is built from 12 residues. The CDR3 coding sequence is TGCGCCAGCAGCTCAGCCGGACTCCCCCAGTACTTC. Its translation is CASSSAGLPQYF.

The chain employs TRBV12-3 or TRBV12-4 and TRBJ1-2; 7 nucleotides agree with TRBD1. This CDR3 region has 12 residues. After removal of 6 bases from V and 5 bases from J, the junction contained 3 bases not matched to a gene. The CDR3 is CASRDRTYGYTF. The CDR3 coding sequence is TGTGCCAGCAGGGACAGGACTTATGGCTACACCTTC.

The V and J genes are TRBV19 and TRBJ1-5, with a weak D call TRBD1 (5 bases). The V end lost 7 bases, the J end lost 4 bases, and 14 bases lay between the germline ends. The germline gives CDR1 LNHDA, CDR2 SQIVND (reference sequence). The CDR3 consists of 14 residues. The CDR3 region is CASTNRDGNQPQHF. The CDR3 DNA sequence: TGTGCCAGTACCAACCGGGACGGGAATCAGCCCCAGCATTTT. The complete variable domain, with remaining parts taken from reference TRBV19 and TRBJ1-5, reads DGGITQSPKYLFRKEGQNVTLSCEQNLNHDAMYWYRQDPGQGLRLIYYSQIVNDFQKGDIAEGYSVSREKKESFPLTVTSAQKNPTAFYLCASTNRDGNQPQHFGDGTRLSIL.